This section outlines one TCR beta chain sequence together with its context. Its specificity is unknown. 5'RACE with constant-segment primers built TCRalpha and TCRbeta cDNA libraries with UMIs. TCRdb used MiXCR to reprocess the 5' RACE reads, holding one entry per CDR3 protein. The data show roughly 240,000 distinct CDR3 sequences, about 17% seen once. The sample belongs to a study of T-cell memory formation after mild COVID-19. General study points: While clones contracting from day 15 to 85 were balanced between CD4 and CD8, later expanders leaned CD4+.

V lost 3 bases and J 2 bases, leaving 10 bases between the germline ends. CDR3 length: 14 amino acids. The V gene's germline CDR1 is SEHNR and CDR2 FQNEAQ (reference sequence). The sequence derives from a man aged 18 to 29 who had mild COVID-19 (a few samples of this study predate the infection). Cell type and time point are not known. V is TRBV7-9 and J is TRBJ1-1; tentatively, D is TRBD1 (6 bases). The sequenced sample was PBMCs or a T cell subset sorted from them (not recorded which). The CDR3 is CASSFDRHNTEAFF. CDR3 DNA: TGTGCCAGCAGCTTTGACAGGCATAACACTGAAGCTTTCTTT. The variable domain in full, with the rest retrieved from reference TRBV7-9 and TRBJ1-1, is DTGVSQNPRHKITKRGQNVTFRCDPISEHNRLYWYRQTLGQGPEFLTYFQNEAQLEKSRLLSDRFSAERPKGSFSTLEIQRTEQGDSAMYLCASSFDRHNTEAFFGQGTRLTVV.